Listed below are T cell receptor beta chains from one sample, sequenced in a study of cytomegalovirus exposure and HLA in healthy donors. The method was immunoSEQ multiplex PCR; TCRdb's version includes in-frame clones alone and lacks a portion of them. The sample carries 150,000 to 200,000 clones, roughly 79% recorded once. The source material was PBMCs. These receptor sequences come from a woman in her late teens or twenties in good health and CMV-seropositive. CDR3s leave out the opening cysteine and the closing phenylalanine or tryptophan. Clone size is not always given. Where it is, it says once, few, many or a class for expanded clones.

>once|TRBV6-4
ASSDSEANDHNEQF
>NA|TRBV5-1
ASTLDRVDNEQF
>NA|TRBV11-1
ASSSGTGSLYGYT
>few|TRBV6-5
ASRGSPNEKLF
>NA|TRBV19
ASSYRGASTDTQY
>NA|TRBV6-1
ASSESDEGTQY
>NA|TRBV7-6
ASSHIRQARDTEAF
>NA|TRBV4-3
ASSQVARGPENENSPLH
>NA|TRBV19
ASTDYRGQKAEAF
>NA|TRBV7-9
ASSAISPGTEAF
>NA|TRBV4-2
ASRSSSSDTQY
>NA|TRBV6-4
ASNPGGESEWAF
>NA|TRBV5-6
ASSLKGQRSGNTIY
>NA|TRBV15
ATSRDPAYEQY
>few|TRBV4-3
ASSRSFGSGSSYNEQF
>NA|TRBV10-3
AIGKAGERTEAF
>NA|TRBV12-5
ASGPGGGAGQF
>NA|TRBV7-8
ASSPTGLGQPQH
>NA|TRBV5-1
ASSLGLSGGRGAGYEQY
>NA|TRBV5-4
ASSLAFGPGYEQY
>NA|TRBV14
ARKGTGDHNEQF
>NA|TRBV5-1
ASSLETSGGYEQY
>NA|TRBV10-1
ASSDPSGVTGELF
>NA|TRBV10-3
AISEQGGSTIY
>NA|TRBV27
ASSLTLRDSQTQY
>once|TRBV14
ASSLLGGFRDTEAF
>NA|TRBV7-2
ASSSTSGGYQETQY
>few|TRBV5-4
ASSFLGGSFTEAF
>NA|TRBV25-1
ASSDWSGTEPQH
>NA|TRBV7-9
ASSFGDGGDQPQH
>NA|TRBV5-1
ASSRRTGDSSGQNPTQY
>few|TRBV19
ASSTPGGMDGYT
>NA|TRBV10-1
ASSSRRGVRNEQF
>NA|TRBV28
ASREQGSRGYQPQH
>NA|TRBV28
ASSQGVSYEQY
>NA|TRBV19
ASSSGGVVNEQF
>once|TRBV6-5
ASSLAGQTYEQH
>NA|TRBV25-1
ASSDIGGSYEQY
>once|TRBV19
ASSIGGTGVLQPQH
>NA|TRBV5-6
ASSFRTDPLGEAF
>NA|TRBV7-2
ASSLGSAGGMVTQY
>NA|TRBV7-9
ASSLGQPNSPLH
>NA|TRBV18
ASSPEAAQPQH
>NA|TRBV28
ASSFGGGSSYNSPLH
>NA|TRBV5-4
ASSLRGARTEAF
>NA|TRBV6-6
ASRPDRRWETDTQY
>once|TRBV5-1
ASSPNQGLNPVVDTQY
>NA|TRBV6-4
ASSDPYRLTEDEKLF
>NA|TRBV2
ATGGSGGANVLT
>few|TRBV13
ASSLGLVGYEQY
>once|TRBV7-9
ASSLPLMGGSTDTQY
>NA|TRBV9
ASSPLLGPYNEQF
>NA|TRBV10-3
AITREGNTEAF
>NA|TRBV7-9
ASSLIGLAGENEQF
>NA|TRBV6-4
ASIKRQGFCQPQH